What follows describes a single TCR beta chain. Its antigen is not known. V lost 2 bases, J lost 5 bases, and 20 bases lay in between. The CDR3 consists of 17 residues. Germline V CDR1 and CDR2: SGDLS, YYNGEE. This sample was included in a study of blood T cells in healthy people across ages. Then a second PCR, running roughly 7 to 11 cycles, was carried out with a sample-barcoded 5' primer and a J-beta primer mix. TCRdb fed the 5' RACE reads into MiXCR, producing one record per CDR3 protein. Among 1.5 million to 2 million distinct CDR3 sequences listed, almost 35% were seen once. Study-wide results and caveats: In long-lived donors, naive CD4+ cell counts and diversity exceeded those of aged donors.

The sequence derives from a woman in her thirties in good health. This chain links TRBV9 with TRBJ2-1; D gene ambiguous. Sequencing used blood. CDR3 coding DNA: TGTGCCAGCAGCGTTTACGCGAGCCCGAGGTCCCACAATGAGCAGTTCTTC. It translates to CASSVYASPRSHNEQFF.